This T cell receptor beta chain originates from a study of blood T cell repertoires in COVID-19. Turning to the study itself: Samples of COVID-19 (acute and convalescent) were obtained from the United States, Italy and Spain. T cells, B-cell-depleted T cells, or PBMCs supplied cDNA or gDNA.

The assay was immunoSEQ multiplex PCR, and TCRdb's table has in-frame clones only and misses some. This table holds 25,000 to 30,000 clones, about 85% found once. This clone was counted once. V was cut by 1 base and J by 4 bases, with 17 bases left in between. Germline V CDR1 and CDR2: SGHNT, YYREEE (reference sequence). This CDR3 has 17 residues. The clonotype comes from a woman between 55 and 75 years old with acute or convalescent COVID-19. Sequences were obtained from peripheral blood. The rearrangement uses TRBV5-4 and TRBJ2-2; tentative D call: TRBD2 (6 bases). Here the CDR3 DNA reads TGTGCCAGCAGCTTGTTATTGGGGGGTCCGGGCACCGGGGAGCTGTTTTTT. This sequence encodes CASSLLLGGPGTGELFF.